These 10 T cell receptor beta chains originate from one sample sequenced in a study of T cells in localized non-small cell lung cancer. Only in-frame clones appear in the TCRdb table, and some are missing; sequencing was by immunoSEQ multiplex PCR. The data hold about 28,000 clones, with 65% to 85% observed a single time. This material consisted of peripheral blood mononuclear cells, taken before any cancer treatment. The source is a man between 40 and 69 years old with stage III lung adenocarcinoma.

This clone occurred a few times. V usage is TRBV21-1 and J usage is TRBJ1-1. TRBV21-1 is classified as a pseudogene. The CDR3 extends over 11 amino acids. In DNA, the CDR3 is TGTGCCAGCAGCAATAGAATTCGAGCTTTCTTT. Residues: CASSNRIRAFF.

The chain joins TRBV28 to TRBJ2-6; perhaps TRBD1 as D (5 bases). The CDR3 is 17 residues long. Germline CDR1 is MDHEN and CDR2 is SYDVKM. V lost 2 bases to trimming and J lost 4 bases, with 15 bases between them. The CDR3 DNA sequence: TGTGCCAGCAGTTTAGGCACAGGCCTCCTAGGGGCCAACGTCCTGACTTTC. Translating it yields CASSLGTGLLGANVLTF.

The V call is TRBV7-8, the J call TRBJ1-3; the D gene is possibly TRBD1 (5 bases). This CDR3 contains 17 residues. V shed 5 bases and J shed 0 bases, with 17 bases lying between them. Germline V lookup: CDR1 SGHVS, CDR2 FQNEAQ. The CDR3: CASSEIPPQGSGNTIYF. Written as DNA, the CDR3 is TGTGCCAGCAGCGAAATACCTCCTCAGGGCTCTGGAAACACCATATATTTT. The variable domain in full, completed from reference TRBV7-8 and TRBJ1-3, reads GAGVSQSPRYKVAKRGQDVALRCDPISGHVSLFWYQQALGQGPEFLTYFQNEAQLDKSGLPSDRFFAERPEGSVSTLKIQRTQQEDSAVYLCASSEIPPQGSGNTIYFGEGSWLTVV.

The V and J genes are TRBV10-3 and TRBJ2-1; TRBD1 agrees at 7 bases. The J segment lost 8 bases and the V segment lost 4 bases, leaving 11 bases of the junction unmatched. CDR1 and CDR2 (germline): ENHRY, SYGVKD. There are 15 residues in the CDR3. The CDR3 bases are TGTGCCATCAGTGTCAAAAAGGGGGCGAAAGATGAGCAGTTCTTC. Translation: CAISVKKGAKDEQFF.

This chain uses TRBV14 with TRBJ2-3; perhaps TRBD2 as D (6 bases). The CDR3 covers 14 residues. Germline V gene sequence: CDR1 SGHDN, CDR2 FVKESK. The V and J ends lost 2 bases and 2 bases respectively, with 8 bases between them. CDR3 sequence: CASSQWRATDTQYF. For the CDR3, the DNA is TGTGCCAGCAGCCAATGGAGGGCCACAGATACGCAGTATTTT. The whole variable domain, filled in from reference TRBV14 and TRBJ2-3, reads EAGVTQFPSHSVIEKGQTVTLRCDPISGHDNLYWYRRVMGKEIKFLLHFVKESKQDESGMPNNRFLAERTGGTYSTLKVQPAELEDSGVYFCASSQWRATDTQYFGPGTRLTVL.

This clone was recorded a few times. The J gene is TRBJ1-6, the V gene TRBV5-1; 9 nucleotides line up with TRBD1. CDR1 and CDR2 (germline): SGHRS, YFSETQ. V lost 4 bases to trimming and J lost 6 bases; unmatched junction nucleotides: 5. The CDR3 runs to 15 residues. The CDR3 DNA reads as TGCGCCAGCAGCCTCGGACAGGGGCGTAATTCACCCCTCCACTTT. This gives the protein CASSLGQGRNSPLHF.

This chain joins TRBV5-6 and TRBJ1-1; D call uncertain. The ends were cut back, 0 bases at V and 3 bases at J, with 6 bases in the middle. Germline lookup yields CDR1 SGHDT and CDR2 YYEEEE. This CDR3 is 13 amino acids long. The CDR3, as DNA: TGTGCCAGCAGCTTGGTCGGAGACACTGAAGCTTTCTTT. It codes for CASSLVGDTEAFF.

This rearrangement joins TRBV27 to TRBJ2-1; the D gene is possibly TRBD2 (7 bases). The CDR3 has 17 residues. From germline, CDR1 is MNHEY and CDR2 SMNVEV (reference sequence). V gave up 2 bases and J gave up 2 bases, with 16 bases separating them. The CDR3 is CASSLRGGGITYNEQFF. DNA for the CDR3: TGTGCCAGCAGTTTACGCGGGGGCGGGATAACCTACAATGAGCAGTTCTTC.

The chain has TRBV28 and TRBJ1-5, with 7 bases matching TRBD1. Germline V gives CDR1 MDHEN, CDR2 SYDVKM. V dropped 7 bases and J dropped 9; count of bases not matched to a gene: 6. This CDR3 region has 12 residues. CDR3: CASKGQFWPQHF. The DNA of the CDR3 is TGTGCCAGCAAGGGACAGTTTTGGCCCCAGCATTTT. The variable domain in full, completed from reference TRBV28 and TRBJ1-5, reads DVKVTQSSRYLVKRTGEKVFLECVQDMDHENMFWYRQDPGLGLRLIYFSYDVKMKEKGDIPEGYSVSREKKERFSLILESASTNQTSMYLCASKGQFWPQHFGDGTRLSIL.

The CDR3 DNA reads TGTGCCAGCAGCTTAGGATCTGGGACTGAAGCTTTCTTT. Amino acid sequence: CASSLGSGTEAFF. The chain joins TRBV11-2 to TRBJ1-1; D gene ambiguous. There are 13 residues in the CDR3. Germline values: CDR1 SGHAT, CDR2 FQNNGV. The ends were cut back, 1 base at V and 5 bases at J, with 8 bases in the middle.